What follows are 24 T cell receptor beta chains derived from one specimen sequenced in a study of Graves' ophthalmopathy and Graves' hyperthyroidism. CDR3 regions of TCR beta were amplified from RNA transcripts. Second-round multiplex PCR came after a first-round RT-PCR that employed HTBI primers. TCRdb called the multiplex PCR reads again in MiXCR, with one record for every CDR3 protein. The data show roughly 1.1 million distinct CDR3 sequences, 35% to 40% seen once. Sequences were obtained from peripheral blood or thyroid tissue (not recorded which). Receptors originate from an adult man with Graves' hyperthyroidism.

This clonotype was seen at least ten times. The rearrangement links TRBV20-1 to TRBJ1-6; 9 bases are a match to TRBD1. Looked up from germline, CDR1 is DFQATT and CDR2 is SNEGSKA (reference sequence). The trim removed 0 bases at V and 10 bases at J, leaving 10 bases unmatched. There are 16 residues in the CDR3. This chain's CDR3 is CSAREGTGLYSSPLHF. CDR3 DNA: TGCAGTGCTAGAGAGGGGACAGGGTTGTATTCCTCACCCCTCCACTTT.

The rearrangement links TRBV2 to TRBJ1-1; the D gene is possibly TRBD1 (5 bases). The CDR3 extends over 14 amino acids. Germline assignment: CDR1 SNHLY and CDR2 FYNNEI. Trimming shortened V by 7 bases and J by 4 bases, and 16 bases separated the two germline ends. This CDR3 reads CASNIIGVVTEAFF. The CDR3 DNA is TGTGCCAGCAACATAATAGGGGTGGTCACTGAAGCTTTCTTT.

Comments on this clonotype: The CDR3 end shows no conserved phenylalanine or tryptophan, and so a read error is likely. The V gene is TRBV3-1, the J gene TRBJ1-5; D is undetermined. Germline CDR1 LGHDT, CDR2 YNNKEL (reference sequence). There are 16 residues in the CDR3. V lost 4 bases to trimming and J lost 3 bases, with 16 bases between them. CDR3 region: CASSPSDSGSNQPQHC. The CDR3 nucleotides are TGTGCCAGCAGCCCCTCCGACTCCGGGTCCAATCAGCCCCAGCATTGT.

This clonotype was seen just once. The genes are TRBV2 and TRBJ2-7; 9 nucleotides line up with TRBD1. CDR3 length: 15 residues. Germline lookup yields CDR1 SNHLY and CDR2 FYNNEI. V was clipped by 5 bases and J by 3 bases; unmatched bases: 8. The chain's CDR3 is CASSSSGQGIYEQYF. CDR3 DNA: TGTGCCAGCAGTTCCTCAGGACAGGGGATCTACGAGCAGTACTTC.

The chain uses TRBV9 and TRBJ2-5, with D possibly TRBD2 on 5 matching bases. The CDR3 covers 15 residues. Germline V gene lookup returns CDR1 SGDLS and CDR2 YYNGEE. Trimming cost V 0 bases and J 2 bases, with 11 bases left between them. This CDR3 reads CASSVEGTGQETQYF. For the CDR3, the DNA is TGTGCCAGCAGCGTAGAGGGAACGGGGCAAGAGACCCAGTACTTC.

Many counts were recorded for this clonotype. V and J are TRBV10-3 and TRBJ2-7; 9 bases line up with TRBD1. Germline V gene lookup returns CDR1 ENHRY and CDR2 SYGVKD. This CDR3 is built from 13 residues. Trimming cost V 11 bases and J 5 bases; bases outside gene matches: 10. CDR3 in amino acids: CALITDRGHEQYF. The CDR3 nucleotides read TGTGCCCTCATTACGGACAGGGGCCACGAGCAGTACTTC.

The rearrangement uses TRBV25-1 and TRBJ1-1, with D possibly TRBD1 on 6 matching bases. This CDR3 spans 15 amino acids. Germline V lookup: CDR1 MGHDK, CDR2 SYGVNS. Between the trimmed V and J ends, which lost 8 bases and 1 base, there was a span of 17 bases. The CDR3 sequence is CASVVRGARNTEAFF. CDR3 sequence (DNA): TGTGCCAGCGTTGTTCGGGGGGCGCGGAACACTGAAGCTTTCTTT.

There are many counts of this clonotype. The rearrangement uses TRBV5-6 and TRBJ1-2; D call uncertain. Per germline, CDR1 SGHDT and CDR2 YYEEEE. Trimming pared 0 bases from V and 5 bases from J, leaving 8 bases between. CDR3 length: 13 residues. The CDR3 sequence: CASSLAKPYGYTF. CDR3 nucleotide sequence: TGTGCCAGCAGCTTGGCAAAGCCTTATGGCTACACCTTC.

V is TRBV4-2 and J is TRBJ2-7, with a weak D call TRBD1 (5 bases). Per the germline V gene, CDR1 is LGHNA and CDR2 is YNFKEQ. The V and J ends lost 1 base and 6 bases respectively, with 10 bases between them. The CDR3 consists of 13 residues. CDR3 sequence reads: CASSQAVGVEQYF. The CDR3 bases are TGTGCCAGCAGCCAAGCGGTAGGGGTCGAGCAGTACTTC.

A word on this clonotype: The junction departs from germline at one end; a sequencing error may be responsible. The chain couples TRBV20-1 to TRBJ2-2; 7 nucleotides align to TRBD1. Germline lookup yields CDR1 DFQATT and CDR2 SNEGSKA (reference sequence). CDR3 length: 14 residues. The DNA for the CDR3 is TGCAGTGCTAGGGAGACAGGGAACACTGGGGAGCTGTTTTTT. Amino acids: CSARETGNTGELFF.

The chain recombines TRBV6-1 with TRBJ2-5; possible D gene TRBD1, 6 bases. This CDR3 region has 15 residues. Trimming left V 4 bases short and J 1 base short, with 13 bases between. Germline V CDR1 and CDR2: MNHNS, SASEGT. In nucleotides, the CDR3 is TGTGCCAGCAGTGGCGGACAGACCACCCAAGAGACCCAGTACTTC. Amino acids: CASSGGQTTQETQYF.

This clonotype came up many times. This chain joins TRBV20-1 and TRBJ1-5; D unresolved. The CDR3 totals 13 residues. Per the germline V gene, CDR1 is DFQATT and CDR2 is SNEGSKA (reference sequence). Trimming took off 0 bases at V and 6 bases at J, with 9 bases between the two ends. The CDR3 sequence is CSARDFTFQPQHF. In nucleotides, the CDR3 is TGCAGTGCTAGAGATTTTACGTTTCAGCCCCAGCATTTT.

J is TRBJ2-7 and V is TRBV6-1; D is unresolved. This CDR3 has 14 amino acids. Trimming pared 8 bases from V and 0 bases from J, leaving 14 bases between. Germline V CDR1 and CDR2: MNHNS, SASEGT. DNA for the CDR3: TGTGCCAGCGAACCAGGACGGAGCTCCTACGAGCAGTACTTC. Protein sequence: CASEPGRSSYEQYF.

The CDR3 bases are TGTGCCATCAGCCAGCGGGAGTCCTGGGATCAGCCCCAGCATTTT. Translation gives CAISQRESWDQPQHF. The chain recombines TRBV10-3 with TRBJ1-5; D not certain. Per the germline V gene, CDR1 is ENHRY and CDR2 is SYGVKD. The CDR3 totals 15 residues. V was clipped by 6 bases and J by 5 bases, with 17 bases between them.

The CDR3 sequence: CAISESIQQGLSGANVLTF. The CDR3 DNA reads as TGTGCCATCAGTGAGTCGATTCAACAGGGACTCTCTGGGGCCAACGTCCTGACTTTC. V is TRBV10-3 and J is TRBJ2-6, with D possibly being TRBD1 or TRBD2 (6 bases each). V was trimmed by 0 bases and J by 0 bases, leaving 15 bases between them. The CDR3 length is 19 residues. Germline lookup yields CDR1 ENHRY and CDR2 SYGVKD.

This clonotype was picked up a small number of times. J is TRBJ2-7 and V is TRBV2; D ambiguous. Trimming took 2 bases from V and 4 from J, leaving 12 bases between them. Germline V gives CDR1 SNHLY, CDR2 FYNNEI. The CDR3 spans 14 residues. The CDR3 DNA reads TGTGCCAGCAGTGAAACGTTTTCTTTGTACGAGCAGTACTTC. Residues: CASSETFSLYEQYF.

This clonotype has a count of ten or more. The rearrangement links TRBV5-1 to TRBJ2-7, with D maybe TRBD1 (6 bases). The CDR3 sequence is 13 residues long. Germline V gene sequence: CDR1 SGHRS, CDR2 YFSETQ. V shed 0 bases and J shed 6 bases, with 10 bases lying between them. Here the CDR3 reads CASSLGGHSEQYF. The DNA for the CDR3 is TGCGCCAGCAGCTTGGGGGGACATAGCGAGCAGTACTTC.

There are many counts of this clonotype. The J gene is TRBJ1-6, the V gene TRBV19; 11 bases match TRBD1. Germline V gene data show CDR1 as LNHDA and CDR2 as SQIVND (reference sequence). V was clipped by 4 bases and J by 9 bases; unmatched bases: 5. This CDR3 comprises 15 residues. CDR3 region: CASSTGTGGISPLHF. CDR3 bases: TGTGCCAGTAGTACGGGGACAGGGGGAATTTCACCCCTCCACTTT.

This chain connects TRBV5-1 to TRBJ1-6, with 9 bases aligning to TRBD1. Germline loops: CDR1 SGHRS, CDR2 YFSETQ. V trimming: 0 bases; J trimming: 7 bases; junction bases outside the gene matches: 14. The CDR3 has 19 amino acids. The CDR3 DNA is TGCGCCAGCAGCTTGGCGGGGGACAGGGCCCGTGGTACCAATTCACCCCTCCACTTT. Translating it yields CASSLAGDRARGTNSPLHF.

Many counts were recorded for this clonotype. The rearrangement uses TRBV11-2 and TRBJ1-1; D might be TRBD1 (6 bases). V gave up 5 bases and J gave up 4 bases, with 17 bases separating them. CDR3 size: 15 residues. Looked up from germline, CDR1 is SGHAT and CDR2 is FQNNGV. CDR3 sequence (DNA): TGTGCCAGCAGCCCCCGGAGGGGGGTCCGCACTGAAGCTTTCTTT. This translates into CASSPRRGVRTEAFF.

This clonotype has a count of ten or more. The rearrangement links TRBV20-1 to TRBJ1-1; weak D call: TRBD1 (5 bases). Deletions cut 4 bases from V and 1 base from J, with 10 bases between. The germline gives CDR1 DFQATT, CDR2 SNEGSKA (reference sequence). The CDR3 has 13 amino acids. The CDR3 region is CSATPGGNTEAFF. DNA of the CDR3: TGCAGTGCTACTCCGGGGGGGAACACTGAAGCTTTCTTT.

This chain uses TRBV12-3 or TRBV12-4 with TRBJ2-7, with 9 bases lining up with TRBD1. CDR3 size: 16 residues. Trimming removed 4 bases from V and 1 base from J; junction bases left unmatched: 8. CDR3 DNA sequence: TGTGCCAGCAGTTCGGACAGGGGTAGCGGGTCCTACGAGCAGTACTTC. This encodes CASSSDRGSGSYEQYF.

The rearrangement uses TRBV19 and TRBJ1-1; no clear D gene. Germline V CDR1 and CDR2: LNHDA, SQIVND (reference sequence). The CDR3 runs 13 residues. V was trimmed by 3 bases and J by 3 bases, leaving 8 bases between them. CDR3: CASSIPADTEAFF. The CDR3 nucleotides are TGTGCCAGTAGTATTCCGGCAGACACTGAAGCTTTCTTT.

The rearrangement uses TRBV7-2 and TRBJ1-4; 8 bases are a match to TRBD1. Germline V gene sequence: CDR1 SGHTA, CDR2 FQGNSA. The CDR3 runs 14 residues. V shed 4 bases, J shed 8 bases, and the junction held 6 bases outside the gene matches. CDR3 DNA: TGTGCCAGCAGCTCACAGGGGGGGGAAGAAAAACTGTTTTTT. The encoded protein is CASSSQGGEEKLFF.